These T cell receptor beta chains were read from a single sample in a study of blood T cell repertoires in COVID-19. Repertoires were generated with immunoSEQ multiplex PCR, while TCRdb's copy carries only in-frame clones and drops some. Among 360,000 or so clones, 89% were seen once, and the ten largest hold roughly 3.9%. Sequenced material: peripheral blood. These receptors all come from an older woman with COVID-19, enrolled during active disease. Each CDR3 is given with its conserved first and last residue. D genes are given only for firm matches. Size tells how often a clone was seen (once, few, many) or the class of an expanded clone, and some rows leave it out.

. TRBJ1-1 TRBV6-6 14 . TGTGCCAGCAGAAACCGGGACACGAACACTGAAGCTTTCTTT CASRNRDTNTEAFF
. TRBJ1-2 TRBV19 12 . TGTGCCAGTAGTGGACAGATCTATGGCTACACCTTC CASSGQIYGYTF
. TRBJ1-1 TRBV10-3 13 . TGTGCCATTCAGACAGGTTCGAACACTGAAGCTTTCTTT CAIQTGSNTEAFF
. TRBJ1-4 TRBV5-6 16 . TGTGCCAGCAGCCGGACAGTGACTGCAACTAATGAAAAACTGTTTTTT CASSRTVTATNEKLFF
. TRBJ1-2 TRBV6-5 13 TRBD1 TGTGCCAGCAGTTACAGACAGGGCTATGGCTACACCTTC CASSYRQGYGYTF
. TRBJ2-1 TRBV28 16 TRBD2 TGTGCCAGCAGTCTTCTAGCGGGGGGACCTCATCATGAGCAGTTCTTC CASSLLAGGPHHEQFF
. TRBJ1-1 TRBV19 17 TRBD1 TGTGCCAGTAGTAACGAGGCAGGGGGGACCATGAACACTGAAGCTTTCTTT CASSNEAGGTMNTEAFF
. TRBJ1-1 TRBV7-2 16 . TGTGCCAGCAGCTCACATTCAGGGAGGAGGAACACTGAAGCTTTCTTT CASSSHSGRRNTEAFF
. TRBJ1-2 TRBV20-1 11 . TGCAGTGCTAGACGGAGTTCTGGCTACACCTTC CSARRSSGYTF
. TRBJ2-5 TRBV7-9 17 . TGTGCCAGCAGCTTCTCCCTGGGCAGGTTGTACCAAGAGACCCAGTACTTC CASSFSLGRLYQETQYF
. TRBJ1-4 TRBV5-1 14 . TGCGCCAGCAGCTCCGGAGGGATTAATGAAAAACTGTTTTTT CASSSGGINEKLFF
. TRBJ2-7 TRBV4-2 17 . TGTGCCAGCAGCGAGTCGTATGGGTGGAATGGTCGGGACGAGCAGTACTTC CASSESYGWNGRDEQYF
. TRBJ1-1 TRBV7-8 12 . TGTGCCAGCAGCTTAGCGGGGAGGGAAGCTTTCTTT CASSLAGREAFF
. TRBJ1-4 TRBV21-1 11 . TGTGCCAGCAAACACAATGAAAAACTGTTTTTT CASKHNEKLFF
. TRBJ1-2 TRBV23-1 14 . TGCGCCAGCAGGTATGAGCGATGTTTTAGTGGCTACACCTTC CASRYERCFSGYTF
. TRBJ1-2 TRBV18 13 TRBD1 TGTGCCAGCTCGCCGGACAGGTCCTACGGCTACACCTTC CASSPDRSYGYTF
. TRBJ1-4 TRBV4-2 15 . TGTGCCAGCAGCCAAAAAACAGGGTATGTCGAGCAACTGTTTTTT CASSQKTGYVEQLFF
. TRBJ1-1 TRBV18 17 . TGTGCCAGCTCACCTAAGGCAGGGGCGTTGGGGAACACTGAAGCTTTCTTT CASSPKAGALGNTEAFF
. TRBJ2-7 TRBV27 11 . TGTGCCAGCCGGAGCTCCTACGAGCAGTACTTC CASRSSYEQYF
. TRBJ1-1 TRBV2 17 . TGTGCCAGCAGGGGGTACGGGGGATTAATAGAAAACACTGAAGCTTTCTTT CASRGYGGLIENTEAFF
few TRBJ1-2 TRBV7-6 16 TRBD1 TGTGCCAGCAGCCCCGGACAGGGCCCCTTCGTGTCTGGCTACACCTTC CASSPGQGPFVSGYTF
. TRBJ2-3 TRBV20-1 12 . TGCAGTGCTAGTAGCGAGACAGATACGCAGTATTTT CSASSETDTQYF
. TRBJ2-1 TRBV19 13 . TGTGCCAGTAGTATCTCTAGCTACAATGAGCAGTTCTTC CASSISSYNEQFF
. TRBJ1-2 TRBV19 13 . TGTGCCAGTAGTCAATACAGTACGGATGGCTACACCTTC CASSQYSTDGYTF
. TRBJ2-5 TRBV5-1 13 . TGCGCCAGCAGCTTGGTTACAGAAGAGACCCAGTACTTC CASSLVTEETQYF
. TRBJ1-3 TRBV6-5 14 . TGTGCCAGCACCTACAGTCCCTCTGGAAACACCATATATTTT CASTYSPSGNTIYF
. TRBJ2-7 TRBV5-6 11 . TGTGCCAGCAGCTCCCACTACGAGCAGTACTTC CASSSHYEQYF
. TRBJ1-5 TRBV27 15 . TGTGCCAGCAGTTTATCGAACCCCGGGAGACAGCCCCAGCATTTT CASSLSNPGRQPQHF
once TRBJ1-1 TRBV11-3 14 TRBD1 TGTGCCAGCAGCTCAGGACAGGGGAACACTGAAGCTTTCTTT CASSSGQGNTEAFF
. TRBJ1-5 TRBV5-1 15 . TGCGCCAGCAGCTTAGCAGGGAATAGCAATCAGCCCCAGCATTTT CASSLAGNSNQPQHF